This T cell receptor (beta chain) emerged from a study of blood T cell repertoires in COVID-19 (TCRdb year 2020). Study-wide context: Samples covering the acute and convalescent phases of COVID-19 were provided by collaborators in the United States, Italy and Spain. The prospective study material was composed of cDNA or gDNA derived from T cells, B-cell-depleted T cells, or PBMCs. Subjects who had been exposed to COVID-19, were actively infected with it, or had recovered from it provided the deeply sampled blood TCRbeta repertoires that made up the dataset. The repertoires were released in a freely available public database intended as a resource for research on the immune response to SARS-CoV-2. The samples were drawn from the first 160 participants of the ongoing ImmuneRACE study and from more than 1,000 subjects provided by 6 global collaborators. A de-identified subject ID, COVID-19 status, age in years and sex were almost always included in the sample metadata. Where HLA class I and class II types were available, the types were taken from metadata supplied by the sample provider, not from assay-based typing. The investigation overall reported the following: The quantity of clinical and demographic metadata differed by source and by participant and was supplied without curation.

The CDR3 runs 13 residues from the cysteine to the phenylalanine. Just CDR3 DNA is preserved here, 39 bases in frame from base 1. V and J lose 3 bases and 4 bases, and a span of 9 bases separates them. TCRbeta CDR3 regions were amplified from genomic DNA using the immunoSEQ Assay, a bias-controlled multiplex PCR. As for the original processing: Nucleated cell counts per sample were estimated from amplification of reference gene primers within the assay. To quantify the absolute abundance of each unique TCRbeta CDR3 rearrangement, sequence reads were collapsed and filtered. For each sample, productive Simpson clonality was calculated by taking the square root of Simpson's diversity index across productive rearrangements. TCRdb mirrors the immuneACCESS table, restricted to in-frame sequences. Some clones are absent from its copies; in checked studies, under half trace to an unresolved V gene, and the reason for the others is unknown. The D gene and trimming were derived from the DNA, and the V and J assignments and clone size from that table. This sample is represented by some 300,000 clones; approximately 91% of them were singletons. The leading ten clones occupy 1.7% of the sample.

Comment on this clone: Its antigen target is currently unknown. Per-nucleotide qualities are absent, and no much larger clonotype sits a single base away.

Participants in the prospective study were enrolled through a virtual design, were aged roughly 18 to 90 years, and lived in fewer than 30 United States geographic areas. To assign participants to cohorts, the prospective study relied on clinical history that participants themselves reported in a screening survey and a study questionnaire. Recovered participants in ImmuneRACE Cohort 3 were defined as having two consecutive negative NP/OP PCR tests, clearance from a healthcare professional, or resolution of symptoms. Each participant in the prospective study had whole blood, serum and a nasopharyngeal or oropharyngeal swab collected by mobile phlebotomists. Participants in the prospective study had the option to provide additional blood draws and questionnaires over a roughly two-month period. Before DNA extraction, blood samples from the prospective study were shipped at room temperature or frozen.

The sequence joins TRBV12-3 or TRBV12-4 to TRBJ1-1, with a tentative D gene TRBD1 over 5 matching bases. The TCR originated in a woman in her forties who had recovered from COVID-19. What was sequenced was PBMCs or T cells enriched from blood (not recorded which). CDR3 reads: CASSLEGFTEAFF. The DNA sequence follows: TGTGCCAGCAGTTTGGAGGGGTTCACTGAAGCTTTCTTT.